These 27 T cell receptor beta chains were sequenced from one sample in a study of OX40 agonist ivuxolimab in advanced cancers. The receptor library was made with the immunoSEQ multiplex PCR assay. This is the immuneACCESS table as TCRdb keeps it, with only in-frame sequences that have V and J called. A part of the clones is gone; compared with another copy, unresolved V genes explain less than half, and the rest is unexplained. The sample table records about 110,000 clones; 75% to 95% of these occur just once. Approximately 1.1% of the sample lies in the top ten. The specimen was CD4+ or CD8+ T cells sorted from blood, collected in a trial of the OX40 agonist ivuxolimab. All receptors derive from an adult with an advanced solid tumor such as melanoma, head and neck, liver or kidney cancer.

This rearrangement joins TRBV29-1 to TRBJ1-1; no definite D call. Trimming left V 7 bases short and J 1 base short, with 10 bases between. This CDR3 is 12 amino acids long. Germline CDR1 is SQVTM and CDR2 is ANQGSEA. Here the CDR3 reads CSGTTWNTEAFF. The CDR3 nucleotides are TGCAGCGGTACGACATGGAACACTGAAGCTTTCTTT.

The CDR3 sequence: CASSLGGPYNEQFF. The CDR3 DNA sequence: TGCGCCAGCAGCTTGGGTGGGCCCTACAATGAGCAGTTCTTC. This chain links TRBV5-1 with TRBJ2-1, with D unclear. This CDR3 has 14 residues. V lost 0 bases and J 2 bases, leaving 6 bases between the germline ends. Per the germline V gene, CDR1 is SGHRS and CDR2 is YFSETQ.

The chain combines TRBV28 with TRBJ1-2, with a possible D match to TRBD1 (5 bases). Germline V gene lookup returns CDR1 MDHEN and CDR2 SYDVKM. V lost 6 bases, J lost 4 bases, and 18 bases lay in between. This CDR3 has 15 amino acids. CDR3 in DNA: TGTGCCAGCAGCCCCTCGGGGGAATTGAGCTATGGCTACACCTTC. Amino acids: CASSPSGELSYGYTF.

V gene TRBV28 combines with J gene TRBJ2-7, with 14 bases fitting TRBD2. The ends lost 7 bases at V and 3 bases at J; junction bases unmatched: 5. The CDR3 runs to 15 residues. Germline V gives CDR1 MDHEN, CDR2 SYDVKM. CDR3 region: CASTPGLAGVYEQYF. The CDR3 region has the DNA TGTGCCAGCACCCCGGGACTAGCGGGAGTCTACGAGCAGTACTTC.

This clone was seen once. Distinct nucleotide sequences in the sample also encode this CDR3. CDR3: CSVGARDQPQHF. The CDR3, as DNA: TGCAGCGTCGGCGCCAGGGATCAGCCCCAGCATTTT. This sequence joins TRBV29-1 and TRBJ1-5, with a possible D match to TRBD1 (5 bases). The CDR3 runs 12 residues. Germline CDR1 and CDR2: SQVTM and ANQGSEA. Trimming took 6 bases from V and 5 from J, leaving 11 bases between them.

V and J are TRBV2 and TRBJ1-5, with 7 bases that match TRBD1. This CDR3 is 14 amino acids long. Trimming took 6 bases from V and 2 from J; bases not matched to a gene: 4. CDR1 SNHLY and CDR2 FYNNEI come from the germline V gene. The CDR3 nucleotides are TGTGCCAGCAGCGACACAGGGGGCAATCAGCCCCAGCATTTT. Protein product: CASSDTGGNQPQHF.

The genes are TRBV18 and TRBJ1-4; the D gene is possibly TRBD1 (6 bases). The CDR3 is 16 amino acids. CDR1 and CDR2 (germline): KGHSH, LQKENI. V lost 4 bases to trimming and J lost 2 bases, with 14 bases between them. CDR3 DNA sequence: TGTGCCAGCTCACTTCGACAGGCCTCTACTAATGAAAAACTGTTTTTT. It translates to CASSLRQASTNEKLFF.

The chain combines TRBV6-4 with TRBJ1-5; D is unclear. The length of the CDR3 is 16 residues. Trimming stripped 4 bases from V and 3 bases from J, with 16 bases between. Looked up from germline, CDR1 is MRHNA and CDR2 is SNTAGT. The CDR3: CASSVHRFGDNQPQHF. The DNA for the CDR3 is TGTGCCAGCAGTGTCCATCGCTTTGGGGACAATCAGCCCCAGCATTTT.

V is TRBV5-1 and J is TRBJ2-5; 7 positions match TRBD1. Unmatched junction bases numbered 6, after V lost 5 bases and J lost 5 bases. CDR1 SGHRS and CDR2 YFSETQ come from the germline V gene. The CDR3 runs to 13 residues. The CDR3 is CASSPTGDETQYF. The CDR3 DNA follows: TGCGCCAGCAGTCCCACAGGGGACGAGACCCAGTACTTC.

This chain joins TRBV28 and TRBJ1-5, with 7 bases fitting TRBD1. This CDR3 region has 19 residues. From germline, CDR1 is MDHEN and CDR2 SYDVKM. V trimming: 6 bases; J trimming: 0 bases; junction bases outside the gene matches: 17. The CDR3 sequence: CASSLPGDSSTDSNQPQHF. In DNA form, the CDR3 reads TGTGCCAGCAGCCTGCCTGGGGACAGTTCGACGGATAGCAATCAGCCCCAGCATTTT.

This clone has just one count. V gene TRBV7-9 combines with J gene TRBJ1-2; D may be TRBD1 (6 bases). Germline lookup yields CDR1 SEHNR and CDR2 FQNEAQ (reference sequence). The CDR3 is made up of 14 amino acids. Trimming removed 4 bases at V and 2 bases at J, with 11 bases between. The CDR3: CASSWDTWNYGYTF. In DNA form, the CDR3 reads TGTGCCAGCAGCTGGGACACCTGGAACTATGGCTACACCTTC.

The chain uses TRBV7-9 and TRBJ1-2; D is unresolved. V dropped 4 bases and J dropped 2 bases, with 8 bases sitting between them. This CDR3 region has 13 residues. Germline V gene lookup returns CDR1 SEHNR and CDR2 FQNEAQ (reference sequence). The CDR3 region has the DNA TGTGCCAGCAGCTCCAGTTGGAACTATGGCTACACCTTC. Amino acid sequence: CASSSSWNYGYTF. Full variable domain (remainder filled in from reference TRBV7-9 and TRBJ1-2): DTGVSQNPRHKITKRGQNVTFRCDPISEHNRLYWYRQTLGQGPEFLTYFQNEAQLEKSRLLSDRFSAERPKGSFSTLEIQRTEQGDSAMYLCASSSSWNYGYTFGSGTRLTVV.

The V gene is TRBV4-1, the J gene TRBJ1-5, with a weak D call TRBD1 (5 bases). V was pared by 3 bases and J by 7 bases, with 13 bases between. The CDR3 length is 14 residues. Germline CDR1 MGHRA, CDR2 YSYEKL. The CDR3 region has the DNA TGCGCCAGCAGCCATCCTCAGGGAGGGCAGCCCCAGCATTTT. It translates to CASSHPQGGQPQHF.

This rearrangement joins TRBV7-2 to TRBJ2-5; D unresolved. This CDR3 contains 14 residues. Deletions cut 5 bases from V and 4 bases from J, with 14 bases between. Germline lookup yields CDR1 SGHTA and CDR2 FQGNSA. This CDR3 reads CASSPNNPGETQYF. In nucleotides, the CDR3 is TGTGCCAGCAGCCCCAATAACCCGGGAGAGACCCAGTACTTC.

This clone was seen only once. V is TRBV28 and J is TRBJ2-6; D is possibly TRBD1 or TRBD2 (5 bases each). The V gene lost 8 bases and the J gene lost 2 bases, with 10 bases spanning the gap. The V gene's germline CDR1 is MDHEN and CDR2 SYDVKM. The CDR3 extends over 14 amino acids. This chain's CDR3 is CASGTRAGANVLTF. Here the CDR3 DNA reads TGTGCCAGCGGGACCCGGGCTGGGGCCAACGTCCTGACTTTC.

The rearrangement joins TRBV10-3 to TRBJ2-5; weak D call: TRBD2 (6 bases). The closer fit of TRBJ2-7 to the DNA end suggests the J call may be wrong. This CDR3 spans 14 amino acids. The germline gives CDR1 ENHRY, CDR2 SYGVKD. The CDR3 DNA is TGTGCCATCAGCACCGGGACTGGCCCCTACGAGCAGTACTTC. The encoded protein is CAISTGTGPYEQYF.

The chain carries TRBV12-5 and TRBJ1-4; D is ambiguous. Germline CDR1 is LGHNT and CDR2 is FRNRAP. The CDR3 runs to 12 residues. V lost 5 bases and J 8 bases, leaving 9 bases between the germline ends. The CDR3 sequence: CASGVAAEKLFF. In nucleotides, the CDR3 is TGTGCTAGTGGTGTCGCAGCGGAAAAACTGTTTTTT.

The chain is built from TRBV28 and TRBJ1-2, with a weak D call TRBD1 (5 bases). CDR1 and CDR2 (germline): MDHEN, SYDVKM. Trimming took off 5 bases at V and 5 bases at J, with 9 bases between the two ends. This CDR3 is built from 12 residues. The CDR3 DNA reads TGTGCCAGCAGTACAAGACAGTATGGCTACACCTTC. Amino acid sequence: CASSTRQYGYTF.

The chain carries TRBV27 and TRBJ1-2, with D unclear. Germline CDR1 MNHEY, CDR2 SMNVEV (reference sequence). The length of the CDR3 is 13 residues. V was pared by 4 bases and J by 5 bases, with 11 bases between. The CDR3, as DNA: TGTGCCAGCAGTTGGGGAGGACCTTATGGCTACACCTTC. This encodes CASSWGGPYGYTF.

This chain uses TRBV4-1 with TRBJ1-1; 9 nucleotides align to TRBD1. Germline loops: CDR1 MGHRA, CDR2 YSYEKL. CDR3 length: 16 amino acids. The ends lost 3 bases at V and 0 bases at J; junction bases unmatched: 5. As DNA, the CDR3 is TGCGCCAGCAGCCAGGGACAGGGTCCTATGAACACTGAAGCTTTCTTT. Its protein is CASSQGQGPMNTEAFF.

The chain employs TRBV7-9 and TRBJ2-7; possibly TRBD2 for D (6 bases). Germline CDR1 reads SEHNR; CDR2 reads FQNEAQ (reference sequence). The CDR3 runs 15 residues. V lost 2 bases and J lost 0, with 11 bases in between. The CDR3 region is CASSLSGRSSYEQYF. The CDR3 nucleotides read TGTGCCAGCAGCTTATCTGGGAGGAGCTCCTACGAGCAGTACTTC. The whole variable domain, filled in from reference TRBV7-9 and TRBJ2-7, reads DTGVSQNPRHKITKRGQNVTFRCDPISEHNRLYWYRQTLGQGPEFLTYFQNEAQLEKSRLLSDRFSAERPKGSFSTLEIQRTEQGDSAMYLCASSLSGRSSYEQYFGPGTRLTVT.

This rearrangement joins TRBV10-1 to TRBJ2-2; 12 bases align to TRBD1. The CDR3 spans 14 residues. Germline CDR1 and CDR2: WNHNN and SYGVQD (reference sequence). After removal of 6 bases from V and 5 bases from J, the junction contained 1 base not matched to a gene. CDR3 sequence: CASRGQGATGELFF. The CDR3 region has the DNA TGCGCCAGCAGGGGACAGGGGGCAACCGGGGAGCTGTTTTTT.

The chain couples TRBV6-1 to TRBJ2-5, with D maybe TRBD2 (6 bases). The V end was cut by 1 base, the J end by 7 bases, with 13 bases between. The CDR3 covers 14 residues. Looked up from germline, CDR1 is MNHNS and CDR2 is SASEGT. The CDR3 protein is CASSEGVGGGTQYF. The CDR3 region has the DNA TGTGCCAGCAGTGAAGGCGTGGGAGGAGGGACCCAGTACTTC.

J is TRBJ2-7 and V is TRBV21-1; the table calls TRBD1, which could not be checked here. TRBV21-1 is listed as a pseudogene. The CDR3 is made up of 13 amino acids. This chain's CDR3 is CASLRTGTYEQYF. The CDR3 DNA reads as TGTGCCAGCCTTAGGACAGGGACCTACGAGCAGTACTTC.

The gene calls are TRBV7-6 and TRBJ2-3; maybe TRBD2 (5 bases). The CDR3 extends over 13 amino acids. Germline lookup yields CDR1 SGHVS and CDR2 FNYEAQ. Between the trimmed V and J ends, which lost 5 bases and 9 bases, there was a span of 15 bases. In DNA form, the CDR3 reads TGTGCCAGCAGCGTAGTCCTAGAGGGCACGCAGTATTTT. This gives the protein CASSVVLEGTQYF.

The rearrangement uses TRBV7-2 and TRBJ1-1; D perhaps matches TRBD1 (6 bases). CDR1 and CDR2 from the germline V gene are SGHTA and FQGNSA. This CDR3 is built from 16 residues. V was shortened by 1 base and J by 4 bases, with 16 bases between the two germline ends. CDR3 coding DNA: TGTGCCAGCAGCTTAGACCTTAGGGGGGGTGGCACTGAAGCTTTCTTT. This translates into CASSLDLRGGGTEAFF.

The chain employs TRBV5-1 and TRBJ1-1; TRBD1 matches at 7 bases. CDR1 is SGHRS and CDR2 is YFSETQ in the germline V gene. The CDR3 loop spans 15 amino acids. The V and J ends lost 0 bases and 1 base, in that order; junction bases with no gene match: 3. In DNA form, the CDR3 reads TGCGCCAGCAGCTTGGCCGGGACAGAGAACACTGAAGCTTTCTTT. This encodes CASSLAGTENTEAFF.